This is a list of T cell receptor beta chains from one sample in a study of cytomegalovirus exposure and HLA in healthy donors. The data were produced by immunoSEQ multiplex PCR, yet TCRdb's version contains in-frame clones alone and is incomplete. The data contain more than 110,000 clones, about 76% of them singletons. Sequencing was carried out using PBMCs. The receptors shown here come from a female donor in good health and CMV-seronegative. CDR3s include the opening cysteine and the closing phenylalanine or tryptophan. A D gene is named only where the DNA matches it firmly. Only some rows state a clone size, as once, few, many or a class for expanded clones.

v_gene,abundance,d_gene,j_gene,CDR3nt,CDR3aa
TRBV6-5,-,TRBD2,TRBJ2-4,TGTGCCAGCAGTTACGGGGAGGGGATTCAGTACTTC,CASSYGEGIQYF
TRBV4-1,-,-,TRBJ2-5,TGCGCCAGCAGCCAAGCACGACCGAGGGTCGGGACCCAGTACTTC,CASSQARPRVGTQYF
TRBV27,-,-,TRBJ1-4,TGTGCCAGCAGAGGAGGGAGGGGAAATGAAAAACTGTTTTTT,CASRGGRGNEKLFF
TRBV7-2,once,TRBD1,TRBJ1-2,TGTGCCAGCAGCACCTCCGGGACAGGGTTTGGCTACACCTTC,CASSTSGTGFGYTF
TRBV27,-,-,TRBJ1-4,TGTGCCAGCAGCCAAGTTCGCATTCGAAGGGGGTCTGAAAAACTGTTTTTT,CASSQVRIRRGSEKLFF
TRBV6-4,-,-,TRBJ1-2,TGTGCCAGCAGTGAGGCTCATAACTATGGCTACACCTTC,CASSEAHNYGYTF
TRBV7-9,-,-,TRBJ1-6,TGTGCCAGCAGCTTAGCAGACTTTAATTCACCCCTCCACTTT,CASSLADFNSPLHF
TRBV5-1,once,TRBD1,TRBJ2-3,TGCGCCAGCAGCCGAGGGACAGGGAACGCAGATACGCAGTATTTT,CASSRGTGNADTQYF
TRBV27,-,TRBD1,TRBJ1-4,TGTGCCAGCAGTTTAAAGGACAGGGGAAGCGAAAAACTGTTTTTT,CASSLKDRGSEKLFF
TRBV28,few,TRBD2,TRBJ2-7,TGTGCCAGCAGTTTTATAGGGAGGGACGAGCAGTACTTC,CASSFIGRDEQYF
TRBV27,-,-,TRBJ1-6,TGTGCCAGCAGTCCACTAGGCAATAATTCACCCCTCCACTTT,CASSPLGNNSPLHF
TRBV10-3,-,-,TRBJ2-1,TGTGCCATCAAACGGGATGGCTCCTACAATGAGCAGTTCTTC,CAIKRDGSYNEQFF
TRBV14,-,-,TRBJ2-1,TGTGCCAGCAGCTATACTCGGGGGATTTCCCCTCAGTTCTTC,CASSYTRGISPQFF
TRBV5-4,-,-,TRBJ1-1,TGTGCCAGCAGCTTGGCAACGGGGCTTGGAGGGGACACTGAAGCTTTCTTT,CASSLATGLGGDTEAFF
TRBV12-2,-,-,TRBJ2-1,TGTGCAAGTCGCTTAACCCCTTTAAGCGCGGGAGTCCAGCCAAGCTCCTACAATGAGCAGTTCTTC,CASRLTPLSAGVQPSSYNEQFF
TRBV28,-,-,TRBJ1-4,TGTGCCAGCAGAGCTCCGGGAGGGGGGGAAAAACTGTTTTTT,CASRAPGGGEKLFF
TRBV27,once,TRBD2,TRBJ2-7,TGTGCCAGCAGTCACCGGTGGGCGGGAGTAGGCTACGAGCAGTACTTC,CASSHRWAGVGYEQYF
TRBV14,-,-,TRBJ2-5,TGTGCCAGCAGCCCCCCAGGGTACAAGACCCAGTACTTC,CASSPPGYKTQYF
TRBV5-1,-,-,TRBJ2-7,TGCGCCAGCAGCCGGAGGGACTTAGCCGGGGAGCAGTACTTC,CASSRRDLAGEQYF
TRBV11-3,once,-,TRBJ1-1,TGTGCCAGCAGCTTAGATTCGACTGAAGCTTTCTTT,CASSLDSTEAFF
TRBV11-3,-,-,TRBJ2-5,TGTGCCAGCAGCTTTCAGCGCAACGGGGAGACCCAGTACTTC,CASSFQRNGETQYF
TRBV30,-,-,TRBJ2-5,TGTGCCCATGGAGAAGAGACCCAGTACTTC,CAHGEETQYF
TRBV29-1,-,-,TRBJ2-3,TGCAGCGTTGAAGAGAGGGGGTCTAGCACAGATACGCAGTATTTT,CSVEERGSSTDTQYF
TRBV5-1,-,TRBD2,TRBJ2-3,TGCGCCAGCAGCTTGGGGGGGGGAACAGTTACGCTCACAGATACGCAGTATTTT,CASSLGGGTVTLTDTQYF
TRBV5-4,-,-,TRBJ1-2,TGTGCCAGCAGCAATGGTTGGGACTCGGGATATGGCTACACCTTC,CASSNGWDSGYGYTF
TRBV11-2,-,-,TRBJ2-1,TGTGCCAGCAGCTCCCAATGGAGCGGCAATGAGCAGTTCTTC,CASSSQWSGNEQFF
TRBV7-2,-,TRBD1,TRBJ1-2,TGTGCCAGCAGCTCTGACAGGGCCGGCGGCTACACCTTC,CASSSDRAGGYTF
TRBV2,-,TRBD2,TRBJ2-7,TGTGCCAGCCGGACTAGCGAGAACTACGAGCAGTACTTC,CASRTSENYEQYF
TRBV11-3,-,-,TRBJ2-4,TGTGCCAGCAGCTTAGATTCCTCGACTCCCGTAGCCAAAAACATTCAGTACTTC,CASSLDSSTPVAKNIQYF
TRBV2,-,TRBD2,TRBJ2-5,TGTGCCAGCAGTGATATAGCGGGCCCACGGGAGACCCAGTACTTC,CASSDIAGPRETQYF
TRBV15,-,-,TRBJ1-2,TGTGCCACCAGCAGGGGACTCCGGCGGTCCTATGGCTACACCTTC,CATSRGLRRSYGYTF
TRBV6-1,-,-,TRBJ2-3,TGTGCCAGCAGTGAGGCAGGCCGCACAGATACGCAGTATTTT,CASSEAGRTDTQYF
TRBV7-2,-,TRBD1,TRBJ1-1,TGTGCCAGCAGCTTAGTCGGGACAGGGATTGAAGCTTTCTTT,CASSLVGTGIEAFF
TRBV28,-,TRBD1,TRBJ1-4,TGTGCCAGCAGTTTCGGGACAGGGCCAAATGAAAAACTGTTTTTT,CASSFGTGPNEKLFF
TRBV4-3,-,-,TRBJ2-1,TGCGCCAGCAGCCTGGGGCAGGGGCGCGATGAGCAGTTCTTC,CASSLGQGRDEQFF
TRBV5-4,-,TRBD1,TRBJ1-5,TGTGCCAGCAGCCCGGACAGGGGCAATCAGCCCCAGCATTTT,CASSPDRGNQPQHF
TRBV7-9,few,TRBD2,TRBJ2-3,TGTGCCAGCAGCTTGCTAGCGGGGGGACGAGATACGCAGTATTTT,CASSLLAGGRDTQYF
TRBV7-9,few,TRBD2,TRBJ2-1,TGTGCCAGCAGCCCTCATCTAGCGGGAGTCTACAATGAGCAGTTCTTC,CASSPHLAGVYNEQFF
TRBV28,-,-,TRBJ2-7,TGTGCCAGCAGTCCCCGGACAGAATCATACGAGCAGTACTTC,CASSPRTESYEQYF
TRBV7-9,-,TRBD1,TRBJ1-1,TGTGCCAGCAGCGCCACAGGGGGAGTGGGCACTGAAGCTTTCTTT,CASSATGGVGTEAFF
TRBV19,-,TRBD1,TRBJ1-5,TGTGCCAGTAGTATTTTGGGACAGGGGGTCCAGCCCCAGCATTTT,CASSILGQGVQPQHF
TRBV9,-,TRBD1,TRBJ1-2,TGTGCCAGCAGCACCCAGACAGGGCTGAACTATGGCTACACCTTC,CASSTQTGLNYGYTF
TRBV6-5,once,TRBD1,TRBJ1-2,TGTGCCAGCAGTCTTGGACAGGGAGGATGGGGCTACACCTTC,CASSLGQGGWGYTF
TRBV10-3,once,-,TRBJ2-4,TGTGCCATCAGCGACAGGGCGGAGGGCATTGCCAAAAACATTCAGTACTTC,CAISDRAEGIAKNIQYF
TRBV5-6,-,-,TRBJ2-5,TGTGCCAGCAGCCCGACAGGCCACCAAGAGACCCAGTACTTC,CASSPTGHQETQYF
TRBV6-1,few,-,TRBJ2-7,TGTGCCAGCAGCCCGGGACCCGGGGGTGGTGAGCAGTACTTC,CASSPGPGGGEQYF
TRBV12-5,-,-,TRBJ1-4,TGTGCTAGTGCCATCAGTCACCCAACTAATGAAAAACTGTTTTTT,CASAISHPTNEKLFF
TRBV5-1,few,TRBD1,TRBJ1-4,TGCGCCAGCACCGAAGGGGGCCCCTGGGAAAAACTGTTTTTT,CASTEGGPWEKLFF